This T cell receptor beta chain was profiled in a study of breast tumors, draining lymph nodes, adjacent tissues (dated by TCRdb to the mid-2010s). Concerning the study at large: Breast cancer patients provided tumor, adjacent nontumor tissue and axillary lymph nodes, and the study compared the TCR beta repertoires across these three sources. In human breast cancer, the study set out to assess how tumor, surrounding tissue and draining lymph node repertoires relate to one another and whether T cells might be exchanged between them.

Including cysteine and phenylalanine, the CDR3 has 15 amino acids. Left in the record is the CDR3 DNA by itself, 45 bases read in frame from the first base. The CDR1 and CDR2 encoded by the germline V gene are SGHTA and FQGNSA. TCRdb lists the instrument as Illumina HiSeq 2000. TCR beta chain libraries were generated through multiplex PCR amplification. The amplified TCR beta chain products were analyzed by high-throughput sequencing. Starting from the raw public reads, TCRdb applied fastp trimming at Q25, assembled clones with MiXCR and retained in-frame beta chains. Duplicate CDR3 protein sequences are folded into a single record with the most common DNA and genes. Within this sample are some 170,000 distinct CDR3 sequences, with 30% to 35% of them counted one time only. The ten largest clones capture 3% to 4.5% of the sample. Lymph node samples were obtained from the axillary draining lymph nodes of breast cancer patients.

This clonotype was seen only a few times. The antigen it recognizes is unknown. This clone may be a read error of a much larger clone one base away. What the authors observed across the whole study: In luminal-like breast cancer, tumor and nontumor tissue repertoires resembled each other significantly more than in basal-like breast cancer. A scenario in which most tumor T cells derive from the lymph node and then expand within tumor tissue was judged to be consistent with the data. T-cell repertoire diversity in tumors was found to be lower than in lymph nodes but higher than in nontumor tissue, and preferential V and J gene usage was observed. Rather than being directly demonstrated, the conclusion that tumor T cells originate in lymph nodes was presented as consistent with a hypothesis.

The receptor was isolated from a female donor with breast cancer. Some clones in this sample may be carry-over from other donors' samples. The rearranged chain carries TRBV7-2 and TRBJ1-2; the best D guess is TRBD1, with 5 bases matching. Sequencing was performed on axillary lymph node tissue. The sequence in DNA is TGTGCCAGCAGCAAACCCGCGGGGGAGGACTATGGCTACCCCTTC. Its product reads: CASSKPAGEDYGYPF.